The clone carrying this T cell receptor beta chain was seen only a few times. The antigen remains undetermined. This record belongs to a study of T-cell memory formation after mild COVID-19. TCR alpha and TCR beta cDNA libraries carrying sample barcodes and UMIs came from 5'RACE with constant-segment primers. TCRdb ran MiXCR on the 5' RACE reads and lists one entry per CDR3 protein. The repertoire consists of roughly 110,000 distinct CDR3 sequences, with 13% to 15% occurring once and the leading ten covering around 40%. The CDR3 covers 12 residues. V was shortened by 6 bases and J by 9 bases, with 12 bases between the two germline ends. The germline gives CDR1 LGHNT, CDR2 FRNRAP. Findings and limits, study-wide: The appearance of some responding clones in pre-infection memory suggested that cross-reactive memory joined.

The source is a man aged 18 to 29 who had mild COVID-19 (a few samples of this study predate the infection). Cell type and time point are not known. The J gene is TRBJ2-1, the V gene TRBV12-5; D tentatively fits TRBD1 or TRBD2 (5 bases each). Sequencing was carried out using PBMCs or a T cell subset sorted from them (not recorded which). This chain's CDR3 is CASGLGTVEQFF. The DNA for the CDR3 is TGTGCTAGTGGCCTGGGGACGGTTGAGCAGTTCTTC.